Listed below are T cell receptor beta chains from one sample, sequenced in a study of shared clonotypes between healthy human individuals. Using immunoSEQ multiplex PCR, the repertoire was profiled, and TCRdb retains in-frame clones only, with some absent. The profile shows nearly 1,000,000 clones, 76% of them singletons. Sequencing was performed on memory CD4+ T cells sorted from blood. These receptors were taken from a man aged 18 to 29 in good health. The CDR3 runs from the conserved cysteine through the conserved F or W. The D gene is left open where the match is weak. Some rows mark clone size as missing; the rest say once, few, many or name a class of expanded clone.

size,J,V,D,CDR3,DNA
-,TRBJ2-7,TRBV10-3,TRBD1,CAAGQGSLSYEQYF,TGTGCCGCCGGACAGGGCTCACTCTCCTACGAGCAGTACTTC
-,TRBJ2-2,TRBV6-1,TRBD1,CASRKDRGTGELFF,TGTGCCAGCAGAAAAGACAGGGGAACCGGGGAGCTGTTTTTT
-,TRBJ2-7,TRBV28,-,CASTPSAGYLYEQYF,TGTGCCAGCACCCCCTCGGCCGGGTACCTATACGAGCAGTACTTC
many,TRBJ1-2,TRBV27,TRBD1,CASSYQQGTNYGYTF,TGTGCCAGCAGTTACCAACAGGGGACGAACTATGGCTACACCTTC
-,TRBJ2-7,TRBV10-3,-,CAISESTGGATDEQYF,TGTGCCATCAGTGAGTCCACAGGAGGGGCAACGGACGAGCAGTACTTC
-,TRBJ1-4,TRBV6-1,-,CASSEAPKLFF,TGTGCCAGCAGTGAAGCCCCTAAACTGTTTTTT
-,TRBJ2-7,TRBV14,-,CASSQDLAASSYEQYF,TGTGCCAGCAGCCAAGATTTGGCCGCTAGCTCCTACGAGCAGTACTTC
few,TRBJ2-5,TRBV7-9,-,CASSTPRPGETQYF,TGTGCCAGCAGCACCCCTCGGCCCGGGGAGACCCAGTACTTC
-,TRBJ2-6,TRBV7-9,-,CASSLGGTYGANVLTF,TGTGCCAGCAGCTTAGGCGGGACTTATGGGGCCAACGTCCTGACTTTC
-,TRBJ1-1,TRBV28,-,CASRTGQRNTEAFF,TGTGCCAGCAGGACGGGACAAAGGAACACTGAAGCTTTCTTT
-,TRBJ2-7,TRBV6-5,-,CATKPRGGSGGEQYF,TGTGCCACGAAACCCCGGGGAGGATCCGGGGGAGAGCAGTACTTC
-,TRBJ2-7,TRBV5-1,-,CASQRSGIEYEQYF,TGCGCCAGCCAGAGGTCCGGGATAGAATACGAGCAGTACTTC
once,TRBJ2-2,TRBV2,-,CASRPDMGGTGELFF,TGTGCCAGCAGGCCCGACATGGGGGGAACCGGGGAGCTGTTTTTT
-,TRBJ2-5,TRBV7-9,-,CASSLSRTQETQYF,TGTGCCAGCAGCTTAAGCAGGACCCAAGAGACCCAGTACTTC
-,TRBJ1-4,TRBV7-9,TRBD1,CAVGQGLNEKLFF,TGTGCCGTAGGACAGGGGCTCAATGAAAAACTGTTTTTT
-,TRBJ1-2,TRBV28,-,CASSGSGYTF,TGTGCCAGCAGTGGAAGTGGCTACACCTTC
-,TRBJ2-5,TRBV20-1,-,CSCPFGETQYF,TGCAGTTGCCCTTTTGGGGAGACCCAGTACTTC
-,TRBJ2-2,TRBV4-2,-,CASSQDRGGSELFF,TGTGCCAGCAGCCAAGATCGTGGGGGTTCGGAGCTGTTTTTT
-,TRBJ2-7,TRBV5-1,TRBD1,CASSLSGQPLYEQYF,TGCGCCAGCAGCTTATCGGGACAGCCCTTGTACGAGCAGTACTTC
-,TRBJ2-1,TRBV12-5,TRBD1,CASGTGTGRSNEQFF,TGTGCTAGTGGTACCGGGACAGGGAGGTCCAATGAGCAGTTCTTC
-,TRBJ2-7,TRBV9,-,CASSALGRDEQYF,TGTGCCAGCAGCGCTCTAGGTCGCGACGAGCAGTACTTC
-,TRBJ1-6,TRBV6-5,-,CASRGRPNSPLHF,TGTGCCAGCAGGGGCCGACCTAATTCACCCCTCCACTTT
-,TRBJ2-5,TRBV5-1,-,CASSPTETQETQYF,TGCGCCAGCAGCCCGACAGAGACCCAAGAGACCCAGTACTTC
few,TRBJ1-5,TRBV19,-,CASSLQGFNPQHF,TGTGCCAGTAGTCTGCAGGGGTTCAATCCCCAGCATTTT
-,TRBJ2-5,TRBV5-1,TRBD1,CASSTGGSGLQETQYF,TGCGCCAGCAGCACAGGGGGTAGCGGCCTACAAGAGACCCAGTACTTC
-,TRBJ2-6,TRBV6-6,TRBD2,CASQGGPSSGANVLTF,TGTGCCTCTCAGGGAGGGCCGAGCTCTGGGGCCAACGTCCTGACTTTC
-,TRBJ2-1,TRBV4-3,TRBD1,CASSQAGTGFNEQFF,TGCGCCAGCAGCCAAGCCGGGACAGGGTTTAATGAGCAGTTCTTC
-,TRBJ2-3,TRBV29-1,TRBD2,CSVSGTSSTDTQYF,TGCAGCGTGAGCGGGACTAGCAGCACAGATACGCAGTATTTT
-,TRBJ2-6,TRBV30,-,CAWSHGPPWPGANVLTF,TGTGCCTGGAGTCACGGACCCCCATGGCCTGGGGCCAACGTCCTGACTTTC
-,TRBJ2-7,TRBV4-3,TRBD2,CASSQGTSSYEQYF,TGCGCCAGCAGCCAAGGGACTAGCTCCTACGAGCAGTACTTC
-,TRBJ1-1,TRBV19,-,CASSPPRIMNTEAFF,TGTGCCAGTAGCCCCCCCAGGATAATGAACACTGAAGCTTTCTTT
few,TRBJ2-5,TRBV7-2,TRBD1,CASSLRGRQTQYF,TGTGCCAGCAGCCTCAGGGGGCGCCAGACCCAGTACTTC
few,TRBJ1-4,TRBV20-1,-,CSAGTIEKLFF,TGCAGTGCTGGGACAATCGAAAAACTGTTTTTT
-,TRBJ1-1,TRBV14,TRBD1,CASSRDSGRSTEAFF,TGTGCCAGCAGCCGGGACAGTGGGAGGAGCACTGAAGCTTTCTTT
-,TRBJ1-3,TRBV9,TRBD1,CASSVLQGRGTIYF,TGTGCCAGCAGCGTACTACAGGGGAGAGGCACCATATATTTT
-,TRBJ2-7,TRBV7-2,-,CASSFGWTANYEQYF,TGTGCCAGCAGCTTCGGGTGGACAGCCAACTACGAGCAGTACTTC
-,TRBJ2-7,TRBV7-2,TRBD1,CASSRGQGFREQYF,TGTGCCAGCAGCCGCGGACAGGGTTTTAGGGAGCAGTACTTC
-,TRBJ1-4,TRBV18,TRBD1,CASSPPDRFNEKLFF,TGTGCCAGCTCACCACCGGACAGGTTTAATGAAAAACTGTTTTTT
-,TRBJ1-6,TRBV6-7,-,CASSYWANHPMPRSSPLHF,TGTGCCAGCAGTTACTGGGCTAACCACCCAATGCCGCGGTCTTCACCCCTCCACTTT
few,TRBJ2-1,TRBV12-5,TRBD2,CASGLVASGNEQFF,TGTGCTAGTGGTTTGGTAGCTAGCGGGAATGAGCAGTTCTTC
few,TRBJ2-7,TRBV19,TRBD2,CASTTSGGYEQYF,TGTGCCAGTACCACTAGCGGGGGTTACGAGCAGTACTTC
many,TRBJ2-3,TRBV5-4,-,CASSLGTGLSTDTQYF,TGTGCCAGCAGCTTGGGGACGGGCCTTAGCACAGATACGCAGTATTTT
-,TRBJ1-3,TRBV5-1,-,CASRLPSGNTIYF,TGCGCCAGCAGACTCCCCTCTGGAAACACCATATATTTT
-,TRBJ2-6,TRBV7-2,TRBD1,CASRRQGAGANVLTF,TGTGCCAGCAGAAGACAGGGGGCTGGGGCCAACGTCCTGACTTTC
once,TRBJ1-3,TRBV10-2,-,CASRGTSGNTIYF,TGCGCCAGCAGGGGGACTTCTGGAAACACCATATATTTT
once,TRBJ2-6,TRBV6-1,-,CASVGGSGANVLTF,TGTGCCAGCGTGGGGGGCTCTGGGGCCAACGTCCTGACTTTC
-,TRBJ2-3,TRBV14,TRBD2,CASSQGSGGYTDTQYF,TGTGCCAGCAGCCAAGGATCGGGGGGATACACAGATACGCAGTATTTT
-,TRBJ1-6,TRBV4-1,-,CASSQETGFSPLHF,TGCGCCAGCAGCCAAGAAACAGGGTTTTCACCCCTCCACTTT
-,TRBJ2-7,TRBV28,-,CASSPQMGGRYEQYF,TGTGCCAGCAGCCCCCAGATGGGGGGGCGGTACGAGCAGTACTTC
-,TRBJ2-5,TRBV10-3,TRBD1,CAISESTGYQETQYF,TGTGCCATCAGTGAGTCGACAGGGTACCAAGAGACCCAGTACTTC
few,TRBJ2-7,TRBV20-1,-,CSALPEREQYF,TGCAGTGCCCTACCGGAGCGCGAGCAGTACTTC
once,TRBJ2-5,TRBV5-6,TRBD2,CASSLGDLAGQETQYF,TGTGCCAGCAGCTTGGGGGATCTAGCGGGACAAGAGACCCAGTACTTC
-,TRBJ2-2,TRBV27,TRBD2,CASSTTSGYTGELFF,TGTGCCAGCAGTACGACTAGCGGTTACACCGGGGAGCTGTTTTTT
-,TRBJ2-2,TRBV28,-,CASSNLGSGELFF,TGTGCCAGCAGCAACCTGGGGTCCGGGGAGCTGTTTTTT
few,TRBJ2-2,TRBV28,-,CASSLGRSNTGELFF,TGTGCCAGCAGTTTGGGACGTTCGAACACCGGGGAGCTGTTTTTT